The 9 T cell receptor beta chains below come from one sample, sequenced in a study of cytomegalovirus exposure and HLA in healthy donors. The PCR contained 60 Vbeta and 13 Jbeta primers. The repertoire was sequenced with immunoSEQ multiplex PCR; TCRdb's copy has only in-frame clones and lacks some. This repertoire comprises around 55,000 clones; its ten largest clones make up approximately 10%. Sequenced: PBMCs. The receptors come from a man aged 50-60 years in good health and CMV-seropositive.

The J gene is TRBJ2-3, the V gene TRBV7-9, with a weak D call TRBD2 (5 bases). The CDR3 runs to 15 residues. V was trimmed by 4 bases and J by 5 bases, leaving 16 bases between them. Germline assignment: CDR1 SEHNR and CDR2 FQNEAQ (reference sequence). The CDR3 spells CASSSPAEDLDTQYF. Written as DNA, the CDR3 is TGTGCCAGCAGCTCGCCGGCGGAGGACTTAGATACGCAGTATTTT. Full variable domain (missing parts from reference TRBV7-9 and TRBJ2-3): DTGVSQNPRHKITKRGQNVTFRCDPISEHNRLYWYRQTLGQGPEFLTYFQNEAQLEKSRLLSDRFSAERPKGSFSTLEIQRTEQGDSAMYLCASSSPAEDLDTQYFGPGTRLTVL.

This chain uses TRBV29-1 with TRBJ1-1, with D tentatively TRBD1 (5 bases). The CDR3 has 12 amino acids. CDR1 and CDR2 (germline): SQVTM, ANQGSEA. V shed 6 bases and J shed 0 bases, with 8 bases lying between them. CDR3 sequence: CSVGQMNTEAFF. In DNA form, the CDR3 reads TGCAGCGTGGGGCAGATGAACACTGAAGCTTTCTTT.

This clone shows up as medium-sized by frequency. The rearrangement links TRBV6-6 to TRBJ2-1; 10 positions agree with TRBD2. Losses at the gene ends were 6 bases for V and 5 bases for J; bases not matched to a gene: 10. Germline CDR1 and CDR2: MNHNY and SVGAGI (reference sequence). CDR3 size: 16 residues. In DNA form, the CDR3 reads TGTGCCAGCAGCCTTAGCGGGGGGCCCTTCGACAATGAGCAGTTCTTC. This translates into CASSLSGGPFDNEQFF.

V gene TRBV28 combines with J gene TRBJ1-2; 9 bases align to TRBD1. V lost 6 bases, J lost 8 bases, and 10 bases stayed unmatched. Per germline, CDR1 MDHEN and CDR2 SYDVKM. This CDR3 has 14 residues. In nucleotides, the CDR3 is TGTGCCAGCAGGTCAGCGGGACAGGGTTTCGGCTACACCTTC. It codes for CASRSAGQGFGYTF.

The chain joins TRBV5-1 to TRBJ1-1; TRBD1 is a possible D gene (6 bases). Germline CDR1 is SGHRS and CDR2 is YFSETQ. With 4 bases removed from V and 4 bases from J, the gap between germline ends came to 14 bases. CDR3 size: 14 residues. The CDR3 region has the DNA TGCGCCAGCAGCCCTACGGGACAACTCACTGAAGCTTTCTTT. This encodes CASSPTGQLTEAFF.

The rearrangement joins TRBV5-1 to TRBJ1-2, with 8 bases matching TRBD1. V was pared by 4 bases and J by 8 bases, with 10 bases of the junction left unmatched. CDR3 size: 14 residues. Germline V gene data show CDR1 as SGHRS and CDR2 as YFSETQ. In DNA, the CDR3 is TGCGCCAGCAGCCCCTTAAACAGGGGGAAAGGCTACACCTTC. This codes for CASSPLNRGKGYTF.

The CDR3 nucleotides read TGTGCCAGCAGCCAACGGACAGGGAACACTGAAGCTTTCTTT. Its protein is CASSQRTGNTEAFF. The rearrangement uses TRBV4-2 and TRBJ1-1, with 7 positions matching TRBD1. Germline V gene lookup returns CDR1 LGHNA and CDR2 YNFKEQ. Unmatched junction bases numbered 1, after V lost 2 bases and J lost 1 base. The CDR3 loop spans 14 amino acids.

The genes are TRBV27 and TRBJ2-7, with 9 positions matching TRBD2. The germline V gene has CDR1 MNHEY and CDR2 SMNVEV (reference sequence). This CDR3 is built from 16 residues. Trimming cost V 5 bases and J 5 bases; bases outside gene matches: 13. CDR3 sequence reads: CASSTLPSSGEDEQYF. The CDR3 coding sequence is TGTGCCAGCAGTACGCTCCCTTCTAGCGGGGAGGACGAGCAGTACTTC.

The rearrangement joins TRBV19 to TRBJ1-5; D possibly corresponds to TRBD1 (5 bases). This CDR3 is built from 15 residues. CDR1 LNHDA and CDR2 SQIVND come from the germline V gene (reference sequence). V dropped 4 bases and J dropped 5 bases, with 15 bases sitting between them. The chain's CDR3 is CASSTRDYQYQPQHF. As DNA, the CDR3 is TGTGCCAGTAGTACCCGGGACTACCAATATCAGCCCCAGCATTTT.